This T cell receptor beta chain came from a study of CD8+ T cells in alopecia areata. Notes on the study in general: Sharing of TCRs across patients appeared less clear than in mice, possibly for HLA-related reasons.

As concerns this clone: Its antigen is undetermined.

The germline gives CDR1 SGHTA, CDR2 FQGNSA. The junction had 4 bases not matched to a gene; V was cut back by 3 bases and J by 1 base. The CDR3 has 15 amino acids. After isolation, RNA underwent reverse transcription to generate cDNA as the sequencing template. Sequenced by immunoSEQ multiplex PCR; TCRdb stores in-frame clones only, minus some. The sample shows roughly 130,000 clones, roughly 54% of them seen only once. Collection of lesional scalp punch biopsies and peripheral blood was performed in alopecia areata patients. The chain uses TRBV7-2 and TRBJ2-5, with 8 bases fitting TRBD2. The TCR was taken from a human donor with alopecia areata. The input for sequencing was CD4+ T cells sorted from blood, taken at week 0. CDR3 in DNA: TGTGCCAGCAGCTTCCAGCGGGGGCCCCAAGAGACCCAGTACTTC. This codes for CASSFQRGPQETQYF.